These 28 T cell receptor beta chains share one sample of origin, sequenced in a study of blood T cell repertoires in COVID-19 (TCRdb year 2020). Library preparation used the immunoSEQ multiplex PCR assay. TCRdb retrieved this table from immuneACCESS and kept in-frame rearrangements only. Not all clones are present; in checked studies, unresolved V genes account for under half, and no reason is known for the remainder. Present in this sample are about 130,000 clones, roughly 80% of which were seen just once. Roughly 5.2% of the sample rests with the top ten. Material: peripheral blood. The receptors originated from a woman in her 70s with COVID-19, enrolled during active disease.

With regard to this clone: Other nucleotide sequences from this sample produce the same CDR3. The V call is TRBV15, the J call TRBJ1-5; D remains ambiguous. The V gene's germline CDR1 is LNHNV and CDR2 YYDKDF (reference sequence). The CDR3 loop spans 15 amino acids. V was pared by 0 bases and J by 2 bases, with 8 bases between. The CDR3 loop reads CATSRDPGGNQPQHF. The CDR3 DNA sequence: TGTGCCACCAGCAGAGACCCCGGTGGCAATCAGCCCCAGCATTTT.

Only a few counts were recorded for this clone. The rearrangement links TRBV6-1 to TRBJ1-3, with D perhaps matching TRBD1 (5 bases). Germline V lookup: CDR1 MNHNS, CDR2 SASEGT. The CDR3 extends over 15 amino acids. Trimming removed 0 bases from V and 2 bases from J, with 8 bases in between. CDR3 bases: TGTGCCAGCAGTGAAGCAACGGGGGCTGGAAACACCATATATTTT. Translated: CASSEATGAGNTIYF.

This clone was detected only a few times. Its ends do not fully match the called genes, so a read error is possible. J is TRBJ1-1 and V is TRBV20-1; D remains unclear. This CDR3 spans 11 amino acids. Germline CDR1 DFQATT, CDR2 SNEGSKA (reference sequence). The CDR3 loop reads CSANQPAEAFF. Here the CDR3 DNA reads TGCAGTGCCAACCAACCCGCTGAGGCTTTCTTT.

This clone was observed a handful of times. The chain recombines TRBV12-3 or TRBV12-4 with TRBJ1-3, with D unclear. Trimming cost V 6 bases and J 3 bases, with 9 bases left between them. The CDR3 runs 13 residues. CDR3 in amino acids: CASRAVGGNTIYF. CDR3 sequence (DNA): TGTGCCAGCAGGGCGGTGGGTGGAAACACCATATATTTT.

This clone showed up just once. The rearrangement links TRBV6-2 or TRBV6-3 to TRBJ1-1; D possibly corresponds to TRBD1 (6 bases). The CDR3 contains 11 residues. The V and J ends lost 5 bases and 6 bases respectively, with 7 bases between them. Germline CDR1 reads MNHEY; CDR2 reads SVGEGT. The CDR3 sequence is CASSQGPEAFF. The CDR3 nucleotides are TGTGCCAGCAGTCAGGGGCCTGAAGCTTTCTTT.

The chain has TRBV5-8 and TRBJ2-1, with D perhaps matching TRBD1 (6 bases). Germline loops: CDR1 SGHTS, CDR2 YDEGEE. The CDR3 runs to 14 residues. The germline V and J ends were trimmed by 4 bases and 0 bases, with 8 bases remaining between them. The CDR3 here is CASSGGLSYNEQFF. Written as DNA, the CDR3 is TGTGCCAGCAGCGGGGGCCTCTCCTACAATGAGCAGTTCTTC.

In this sample, this clone turned up once. The chain recombines TRBV9 with TRBJ1-2; the match to TRBD1 covers 7 bases. The CDR3 length is 15 residues. V lost 4 bases, J lost 7 bases, and 13 bases stayed unmatched. CDR1 is SGDLS, CDR2 YYNGEE, per germline. CDR3 sequence reads: CASSPRDERGPGYTF. The CDR3 DNA reads as TGTGCCAGCAGCCCCCGGGATGAAAGGGGGCCTGGCTACACCTTC.

The chain is built from TRBV7-2 and TRBJ2-5; D is unresolved. The germline CDR1 and CDR2 sequences are SGHTA and FQGNSA. The V gene lost 6 bases and the J gene lost 4 bases, with 9 bases spanning the gap. CDR3 length: 12 amino acids. The CDR3 region has the DNA TGTGCCAGCAGTTTAACTCGAGAGACCCAGTACTTC. Translation gives CASSLTRETQYF. The variable domain in full, with the rest retrieved from reference TRBV7-2 and TRBJ2-5, is GAGVSQSPSNKVTEKGKDVELRCDPISGHTALYWYRQSLGQGLEFLIYFQGNSAPDKSGLPSDRFSAERTGGSVSTLTIQRTQQEDSAVYLCASSLTRETQYFGPGTRLLVL.

This clone was seen a few times. The chain links TRBV19 to TRBJ1-5, with 7 bases aligning to TRBD1. In germline, CDR1 is LNHDA, CDR2 SQIVND (reference sequence). CDR3 size: 14 residues. The V and J ends lost 8 bases and 0 bases, in that order; junction bases with no gene match: 4. This CDR3 is CASGGQFSNQPQHF. As DNA, the CDR3 is TGTGCCAGTGGGGGACAGTTTAGCAATCAGCCCCAGCATTTT.

The chain carries TRBV30 and TRBJ2-7; 10 positions agree with TRBD1. The V segment lost 0 bases and the J segment 1 base; nucleotides outside the gene matches: 3. The germline gives CDR1 GTSNPN, CDR2 SVGIG (reference sequence). The length of the CDR3 is 15 residues. This chain's CDR3 is CAWSVWGQGSYEQYF. CDR3 coding DNA: TGTGCCTGGAGTGTATGGGGACAGGGGTCCTACGAGCAGTACTTC. The full variable domain, rest sourced from reference TRBV30 and TRBJ2-7, is SQTIHQWPATLVQPVGSPLSLECTVEGTSNPNLYWYRQAAGRGLQLLFYSVGIGQISSEVPQNLSASRPQDRQFILSSKKLLLSDSGFYLCAWSVWGQGSYEQYFGPGTRLTVT.

The sample holds many counts of this clone. The chain carries TRBV3-1 (or the pseudogene TRBV3-2) and TRBJ1-4; possibly TRBD1 for D (6 bases). CDR3 size: 14 residues. Germline CDR1 and CDR2: LGHDT and YNNKEL (reference sequence). The V and J ends lost 5 bases and 7 bases respectively, with 14 bases between them. DNA of the CDR3: TGTGCCAGCAGCACCCGGGACACCAGTGAAAAACTGTTTTTT. This sequence encodes CASSTRDTSEKLFF.

A few counts support this clone. The chain joins TRBV19 to TRBJ2-2; D may be TRBD1 (5 bases). Trimming took 3 bases from V and 4 from J, leaving 12 bases between them. The germline CDR1 and CDR2 sequences are LNHDA and SQIVND (reference sequence). The CDR3 loop spans 15 amino acids. The CDR3 protein is CASSMTRVVTGELFF. CDR3 bases: TGTGCCAGTAGTATGACCAGGGTGGTCACCGGGGAGCTGTTTTTT. Filled out from reference TRBV19 and TRBJ2-2, the complete variable domain reads DGGITQSPKYLFRKEGQNVTLSCEQNLNHDAMYWYRQDPGQGLRLIYYSQIVNDFQKGDIAEGYSVSREKKESFPLTVTSAQKNPTAFYLCASSMTRVVTGELFFGEGSRLTVL.

The gene calls are TRBV9 and TRBJ1-6; no definite D call. V lost 4 bases and J lost 5, with 13 bases in between. CDR3 length equals 15 residues. Germline CDR1 SGDLS, CDR2 YYNGEE. CDR3 DNA: TGTGCCAGCAGCCCCCGAGGCAGTAATAATTCACCCCTCCACTTT. The encoded protein is CASSPRGSNNSPLHF.

The V gene is TRBV10-3, the J gene TRBJ1-6; 7 nucleotides agree with TRBD1. The J segment lost 10 bases and the V segment lost 6 bases, leaving 9 bases of the junction unmatched. Germline-derived CDR1 and CDR2 are ENHRY and SYGVKD. The CDR3 spans 14 residues. CDR3 protein: CAIRPDRFDSPLHF. CDR3 nucleotide sequence: TGTGCCATCAGACCGGACAGGTTTGACTCACCCCTCCACTTT.

The CDR3: CAWSPYLSPDGQGEQFF. CDR3 coding DNA: TGTGCCTGGAGTCCCTACCTCTCTCCCGACGGGCAGGGTGAGCAGTTCTTC. V and J are TRBV30 and TRBJ2-1; D possibly corresponds to TRBD1 (5 bases). With 2 bases removed from V and 9 bases from J, the gap between germline ends came to 26 bases. CDR1 and CDR2 (germline): GTSNPN, SVGIG (reference sequence). The CDR3 is made up of 17 amino acids.

The chain uses TRBV5-1 and TRBJ1-4, with D unclear. V was clipped by 0 bases and J by 2 bases, with 8 bases between them. The CDR3 is 15 amino acids. The V gene's germline CDR1 is SGHRS and CDR2 YFSETQ. The CDR3 DNA sequence: TGCGCCAGCAGCTTGGTGTCAGCGACTAATGAAAAACTGTTTTTT. Translating it yields CASSLVSATNEKLFF. The full variable domain, with the rest looked up from reference TRBV5-1 and TRBJ1-4, is KAGVTQTPRYLIKTRGQQVTLSCSPISGHRSVSWYQQTPGQGLQFLFEYFSETQRNKGNFPGRFSGRQFSNSRSEMNVSTLELGDSALYLCASSLVSATNEKLFFGSGTQLSVL.

The chain uses TRBV29-1 and TRBJ2-5; TRBD2 matches at 9 bases. CDR3 length equals 16 residues. Per germline, CDR1 SQVTM and CDR2 ANQGSEA. With 2 bases clipped from V and 2 bases from J, the junction kept 9 bases outside the gene matches. In DNA, the CDR3 is TGCAGCGTTGAATTAGGGCGGGGGGGCTGGCAAGAGACCCAGTACTTC. The encoded protein is CSVELGRGGWQETQYF.

This sequence joins TRBV5-1 and TRBJ1-6; D is perhaps TRBD1 (5 bases). From germline, CDR1 is SGHRS and CDR2 YFSETQ. The CDR3 contains 13 residues. The germline V and J ends were trimmed by 2 bases and 8 bases, with 8 bases remaining between them. CDR3 sequence reads: CASSLGVDSPLHF. The CDR3 nucleotides read TGCGCCAGCAGCTTAGGGGTTGATTCACCCCTCCACTTT.

The V gene is TRBV7-9, the J gene TRBJ1-1; tentatively, D is TRBD1 (5 bases). V was shortened by 5 bases and J by 4 bases, with 11 bases between the two germline ends. Germline V gene data show CDR1 as SEHNR and CDR2 as FQNEAQ (reference sequence). The CDR3 contains 13 residues. CDR3 DNA sequence: TGTGCCAGCAGCGAACAGGTGGGCACTGAAGCTTTCTTT. Translation gives CASSEQVGTEAFF.

The V and J genes are TRBV23-1 and TRBJ1-2; 9 bases are a match to TRBD1. TRBV23-1 has ORF status, its function being uncertain. CDR3 length: 16 residues. The V gene end was trimmed by 0 bases and the J gene end by 4 bases; junction bases not matched to a gene: 6. For the CDR3, the DNA is TGCGCCAGCAGTCAATCGCTACAGGGGGCCTTCTATGGCTACACCTTC. Amino acids: CASSQSLQGAFYGYTF.

CDR3 protein: CASSVVALPSGELFF. The CDR3 nucleotides read TGTGCCAGCAGCGTAGTAGCCCTGCCTTCCGGGGAGCTGTTTTTT. The chain links TRBV9 to TRBJ2-2; D gene ambiguous. CDR3 length: 15 residues. Trimming stripped 0 bases from V and 6 bases from J, with 12 bases between. In germline, CDR1 is SGDLS, CDR2 YYNGEE.

V and J are TRBV5-1 and TRBJ1-2; no reliable D call. CDR1 is SGHRS, CDR2 YFSETQ, per germline. Trimming removed 7 bases from V and 4 bases from J, with 14 bases in between. The CDR3 spans 13 residues. This chain's CDR3 is CASRKDGIYGYTF. The CDR3 region has the DNA TGCGCCAGCCGGAAAGACGGGATCTATGGCTACACCTTC.

CDR3 nucleotide sequence: TGTGCTAGTGCCGTCGACAGGCACACAGATACGCAGTATTTT. This gives the protein CASAVDRHTDTQYF. V is TRBV12-5 and J is TRBJ2-3, with D perhaps matching TRBD1 (6 bases). CDR3 length: 14 residues. Germline V gene data show CDR1 as LGHNT and CDR2 as FRNRAP. Trimming took off 7 bases at V and 2 bases at J, with 13 bases between the two ends.

The chain recombines TRBV5-1 with TRBJ2-5; no clear D gene. CDR3 length equals 14 residues. V was cut by 1 base and J by 3 bases, with 10 bases left in between. Germline loops: CDR1 SGHRS, CDR2 YFSETQ. The CDR3 reads CASSLKLPKETQYF. In DNA form, the CDR3 reads TGCGCCAGCAGCTTGAAACTACCCAAAGAGACCCAGTACTTC. The full variable domain, completed using reference TRBV5-1 and TRBJ2-5, is KAGVTQTPRYLIKTRGQQVTLSCSPISGHRSVSWYQQTPGQGLQFLFEYFSETQRNKGNFPGRFSGRQFSNSRSEMNVSTLELGDSALYLCASSLKLPKETQYFGPGTRLLVL.

The table lists this clone with a few counts. This chain links TRBV11-2 with TRBJ1-1; D is perhaps TRBD1 (5 bases). The length of the CDR3 is 14 residues. The V gene's germline CDR1 is SGHAT and CDR2 FQNNGV. The V end was cut by 2 bases, the J end by 1 base, with 8 bases between. CDR3 sequence reads: CASSLWGGNTEAFF. CDR3 coding DNA: TGTGCCAGCAGCTTATGGGGCGGGAACACTGAAGCTTTCTTT.

V gene TRBV3-1 (or the pseudogene TRBV3-2) combines with J gene TRBJ1-1; the D gene is possibly TRBD1 (5 bases). Trimming pared 1 base from V and 11 bases from J, leaving 11 bases between. This CDR3 comprises 12 residues. Per germline, CDR1 LGHDT and CDR2 YNNKEL (reference sequence). CDR3 in amino acids: CASSQADRGAFF. In DNA, the CDR3 is TGTGCCAGCAGCCAAGCTGACCGGGGGGCTTTCTTT.

The sample holds one count of this clone. This rearrangement joins TRBV6-5 to TRBJ1-1; the match to TRBD1 covers 11 bases. The CDR3 extends over 15 amino acids. In germline, CDR1 is MNHEY, CDR2 SVGAGI. The V and J ends lost 7 bases and 5 bases, in that order; junction bases with no gene match: 9. The CDR3 region has the DNA TGTGCCAGCACCTCTCGGACAGGGGGCTGGACTGAAGCTTTCTTT. It translates to CASTSRTGGWTEAFF.

This clone occurred a few times. This chain joins TRBV6-6 and TRBJ1-1; 7 positions agree with TRBD1. The J segment lost 2 bases and the V segment lost 0 bases, leaving 3 bases of the junction unmatched. Germline lookup yields CDR1 MNHNY and CDR2 SVGAGI (reference sequence). The CDR3 is 15 amino acids. This CDR3 reads CASSYSRQGNTEAFF. The DNA of the CDR3 is TGTGCCAGCAGTTACTCAAGACAGGGAAACACTGAAGCTTTCTTT.